This T cell receptor (beta chain) came from a study of blood T cell repertoires in COVID-19 (dated by TCRdb to about 2020). Some background on the complete study: Samples covering the acute and convalescent phases of COVID-19 were provided by collaborators in the United States, Italy and Spain. The repertoires were released in a freely available public database meant as a resource for research on the immune response to SARS-CoV-2. Samples were obtained from the ongoing ImmuneRACE study (first 160 participants) and from 950 to 1,500 subjects provided by 6 global collaborators. HLA class I and class II types, where available, came from metadata supplied by the sample provider rather than from assay-based typing. Nearly every sample came with metadata listing a de-identified subject ID, COVID-19 status, age in years and sex. The dataset comprised deeply sampled blood TCRbeta repertoires from subjects exposed to, actively infected with, or recovered from COVID-19. The material from the prospective study consisted of cDNA or gDNA derived from T cells, B-cell-depleted T cells, or PBMCs.

This clone was observed a handful of times. Its antigen has not been determined. Base qualities are missing; no much larger clone stands one base away. TCRbeta CDR3 regions were amplified from genomic DNA by means of the immunoSEQ Assay, a bias-controlled multiplex PCR. The source study handled its data this way. Within the assay, amplification of reference gene primers was used to estimate how many nucleated cells each sample contained. To quantify the absolute abundance of each unique TCRbeta CDR3 rearrangement, sequence reads were collapsed and filtered. For each sample, productive Simpson clonality was calculated as the square root of Simpson's diversity index across productive rearrangements. The source is immuneACCESS, and TCRdb retained only in-frame sequences with V and J called. Part of the clones is not carried over; for the studies checked, unresolved V genes explain less than half of this, and the remainder is unexplained. V, J and clone size are taken as reported in that table, and D and trimming were inferred from the DNA itself. Within this sample are over 130,000 clones, with about 74% of them counted one time only. 16% of the sample is in the top ten clones.

The collaborating institutions used their own protocols to collect whole blood in K2EDTA tubes. For TCRbeta analysis, collaborators shipped samples in one of three forms: frozen whole blood, isolated PBMCs, or DNA extracted from either of those sample types. V is pared back by 6 bases and J by 7 bases, with 22 bases lying between the germline termini. The germline V gene (reference sequence) specifies MNHEY as CDR1 and SMNVEV as CDR2. The CDR3 contains 15 residues, cysteine and phenylalanine counted. Only CDR3 DNA remains: 45 bases, in frame from the first base. What the authors observed across the whole study: Clinical and demographic metadata were provided uncurated, with the amount varying by source and participant.

The sample consisted of peripheral blood. The chain employs TRBV27 and TRBJ2-7; TRBD2 is perhaps the D gene, given 7 matching bases. The sequence was obtained from a man in his fifties or sixties with acute or convalescent COVID-19. The DNA is TGTGCCAGCAGGGGGGCGGGGGCAGGTTCGGGGGAGCAGTACTTC. This encodes CASRGAGAGSGEQYF.